Following are 4 T cell receptor beta chains from one sample sequenced in a study of breast tumors, draining lymph nodes, adjacent tissues. TCRdb re-called the multiplex PCR reads with MiXCR, one entry per CDR3 protein. The sample has around 150,000 distinct CDR3 sequences, approximately 20% seen once. Axillary draining lymph nodes of breast cancer patients supplied the node samples. The source material was axillary lymph node tissue. These receptors were collected from a female donor with breast cancer. Some clones in this sample may be carry-over from other donors' samples.

This clonotype has at least ten counts. J is TRBJ2-5 and V is TRBV7-7, with unresolved D. The CDR3 length is 13 residues. Per the germline V gene, CDR1 is SSHAT and CDR2 is FNYEAQ (reference sequence). V was cut by 1 base and J by 4 bases, with 7 bases left in between. CDR3: CASSLGPPETQYF. CDR3 DNA sequence: TGTGCCAGCAGCTTAGGTCCCCCAGAGACCCAGTACTTC.

This clonotype was recorded only once. Since a much larger clone is just one base distant, this may be a read error. The chain combines TRBV20-1 with TRBJ2-3; D is perhaps TRBD1 or TRBD2 (6 bases each). This CDR3 has 13 residues. V shed 2 bases and J shed 6 bases, with 12 bases lying between them. Germline CDR1 reads DFQATT; CDR2 reads SNEGSKA (reference sequence). CDR3 in amino acids: CSARRDGGDTQYF. The CDR3 region has the DNA TGCAGTGCTAGAAGGGACGGGGGCGATACGCAGTATTTT.

This clonotype was seen only a few times. The rearrangement links TRBV18 to TRBJ2-3, with D maybe TRBD1 (5 bases). Germline-derived CDR1 and CDR2 are KGHSH and LQKENI. Deletions cut 3 bases from V and 3 bases from J, with 22 bases between. The CDR3 is 18 residues long. CDR3 nucleotide sequence: TGTGCCAGCTCACCGAGGACACCGCCCCGGGTAAAGACAGATACGCAGTATTTT. Translating gives CASSPRTPPRVKTDTQYF.

Turning to this clonotype: A much larger clonotype is one base distant, so this may be a read error. The chain couples TRBV4-3 to TRBJ2-2, with D unclear. The length of the CDR3 is 16 residues. Germline V gene data show CDR1 as LGHNA and CDR2 as YSLEER. CDR3 nucleotides: TGCGCCCGCAGCCAAGGGCTAAATACGAACACCGGGGAGCTGTTTTTT. Translating it yields CARSQGLNTNTGELFF.